This T cell receptor (beta chain) originates from a study of CD8+ T cells in alopecia areata. Study overall: Tofacitinib administration to treated patients was oral, at 5 to 10 mg twice daily. Whole-study findings and limits: In lesional scalp, particularly from alopecia totalis/universalis, clonality was higher than in normal scalp.

Comment on this clone: What it binds is unknown.

The investigators collected lesional scalp punch biopsies and peripheral blood from alopecia areata patients. PBMC-derived CD4+ and CD8+ T cells were sorted. The sequencing template was cDNA reverse transcribed from extracted RNA. Libraries were prepared by immunoSEQ multiplex PCR; TCRdb keeps only in-frame clonotypes and omits some of them. The profile shows around 160,000 clones, 85% to 90% of them singletons. The TCR was taken from a human donor with alopecia areata. The sample in question was CD8+ T cells sorted from blood, obtained at week 0.

CDR3 residues: CASSKGVPGANVLTF. Here the CDR3 DNA reads TGCGCCAGCAGCAAAGGGGTTCCTGGGGCCAACGTCCTGACTTTC. The rearrangement links TRBV5-1 to TRBJ2-6; tentative D call: TRBD1 (5 bases). Germline V lookup: CDR1 SGHRS, CDR2 YFSETQ. V was cut by 4 bases and J by 2 bases, with 10 bases left in between. This CDR3 spans 15 amino acids.